The source of this TCR beta chain is a study of CD8 T cells in ankylosing spondylitis. The study's findings and limits: In ankylosing spondylitis blood, a motif of seven or eight highly homologous TCR beta variants appeared characteristic.

Germline V CDR1 and CDR2: ENHRY, SYGVKD. V was shortened by 3 bases and J by 9 bases, with 15 bases between the two germline ends. CDR3 length: 14 amino acids. In this sample, this clonotype turned up a few times. Its antigen is unidentified. Researchers built TCR beta libraries using quantitative 5'-RACE with molecular barcodes. TCRdb reprocessed the 5' RACE reads with MiXCR, giving one entry per CDR3 protein. The sample has about 240,000 distinct CDR3 sequences, around 11% seen once. Sequencing was done on a sample of blood, either unsorted or a sorted T cell fraction (not recorded which). The chain recombines TRBV10-3 with TRBJ2-1; possible D gene TRBD2, 5 bases. This clonotype originated in a male donor with ankylosing spondylitis or in good health (not recorded which). CDR3 residues: CAISDTSGYGEQFF. In DNA, the CDR3 is TGTGCCATCAGTGATACCTCGGGATACGGTGAGCAGTTCTTC.